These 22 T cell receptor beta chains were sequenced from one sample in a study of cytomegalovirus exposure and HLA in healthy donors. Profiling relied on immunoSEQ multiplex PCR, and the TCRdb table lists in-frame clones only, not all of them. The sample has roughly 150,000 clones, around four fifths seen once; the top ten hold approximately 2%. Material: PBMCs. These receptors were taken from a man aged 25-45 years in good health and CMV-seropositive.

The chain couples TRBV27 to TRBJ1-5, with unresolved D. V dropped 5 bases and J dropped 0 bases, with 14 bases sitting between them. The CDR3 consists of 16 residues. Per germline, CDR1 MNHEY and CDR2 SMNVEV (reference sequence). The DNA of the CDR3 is TGTGCCAGCAGTCCACTCTGGCGGGGTAGCAATCAGCCCCAGCATTTT. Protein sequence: CASSPLWRGSNQPQHF.

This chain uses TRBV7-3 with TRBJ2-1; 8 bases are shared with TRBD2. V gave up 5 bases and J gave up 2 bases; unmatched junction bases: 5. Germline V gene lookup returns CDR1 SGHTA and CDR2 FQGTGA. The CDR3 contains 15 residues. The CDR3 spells CASSILAGPYNEQFF. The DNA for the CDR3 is TGTGCCAGCAGCATATTAGCGGGGCCCTACAATGAGCAGTTCTTC.

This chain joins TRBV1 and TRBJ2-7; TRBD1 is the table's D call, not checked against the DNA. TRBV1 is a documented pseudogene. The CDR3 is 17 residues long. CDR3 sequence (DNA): TGCACCAGCAGCCAAGGACTCCGGGACAGTTCCTTCTACGAGCAGTACTTC. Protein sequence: CTSSQGLRDSSFYEQYF.

The CDR3 coding sequence is TGTGCCAGCGGGACAGTAGATTCCTATGGCTACACCTTC. Protein: CASGTVDSYGYTF. The V gene is TRBV6-5, the J gene TRBJ1-2, with 7 bases fitting TRBD1. Germline V CDR1 and CDR2: MNHEY, SVGAGI. J gave up 4 bases and V 8 bases, and 7 bases lay outside the gene matches. The CDR3 runs to 13 residues.

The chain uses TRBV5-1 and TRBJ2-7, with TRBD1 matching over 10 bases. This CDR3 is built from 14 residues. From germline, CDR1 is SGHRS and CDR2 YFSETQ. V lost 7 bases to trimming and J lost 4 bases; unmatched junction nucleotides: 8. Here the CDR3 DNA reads TGCGCCAGCCACTGGGGGACAGGGGAATACGAGCAGTACTTC. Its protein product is CASHWGTGEYEQYF.

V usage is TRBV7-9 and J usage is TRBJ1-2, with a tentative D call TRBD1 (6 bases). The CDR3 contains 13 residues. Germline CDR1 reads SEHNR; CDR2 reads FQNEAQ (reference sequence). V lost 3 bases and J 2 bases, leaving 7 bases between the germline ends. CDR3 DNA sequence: TGTGCCAGCAGCTTCGACAGGAACTATGGCTACACCTTC. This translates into CASSFDRNYGYTF. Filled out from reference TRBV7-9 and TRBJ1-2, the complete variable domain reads DTGVSQNPRHKITKRGQNVTFRCDPISEHNRLYWYRQTLGQGPEFLTYFQNEAQLEKSRLLSDRFSAERPKGSFSTLEIQRTEQGDSAMYLCASSFDRNYGYTFGSGTRLTVV.

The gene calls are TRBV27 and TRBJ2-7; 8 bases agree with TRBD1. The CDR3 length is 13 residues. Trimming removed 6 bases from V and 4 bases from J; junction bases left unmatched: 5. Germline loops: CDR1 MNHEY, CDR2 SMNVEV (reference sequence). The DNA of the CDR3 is TGTGCCAGCAGCCCAGGGGGCGCTTACGAGCAGTACTTC. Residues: CASSPGGAYEQYF.

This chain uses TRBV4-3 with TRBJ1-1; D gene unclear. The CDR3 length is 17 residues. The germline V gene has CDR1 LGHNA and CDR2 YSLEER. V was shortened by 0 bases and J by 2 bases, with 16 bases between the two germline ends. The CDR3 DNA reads TGCGCCAGCAGCCAAGATTTTAGAGGGATCGGAAACACTGAAGCTTTCTTT. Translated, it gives CASSQDFRGIGNTEAFF.

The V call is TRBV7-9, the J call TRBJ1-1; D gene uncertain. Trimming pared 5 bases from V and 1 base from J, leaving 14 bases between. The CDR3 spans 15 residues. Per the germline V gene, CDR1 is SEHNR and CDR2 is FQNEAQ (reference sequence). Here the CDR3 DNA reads TGTGCCAGCAGCCCAAGCGACGGAAAGAACACTGAAGCTTTCTTT. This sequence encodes CASSPSDGKNTEAFF.

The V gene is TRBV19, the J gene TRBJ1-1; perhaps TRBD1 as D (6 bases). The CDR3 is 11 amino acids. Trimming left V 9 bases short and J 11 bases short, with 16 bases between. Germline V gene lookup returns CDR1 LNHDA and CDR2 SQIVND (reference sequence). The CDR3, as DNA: TGTGCCAGCAAAAGGGGGACGGCGGCTTTCTTT. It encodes CASKRGTAAFF. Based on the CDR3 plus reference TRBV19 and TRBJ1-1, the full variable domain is DGGITQSPKYLFRKEGQNVTLSCEQNLNHDAMYWYRQDPGQGLRLIYYSQIVNDFQKGDIAEGYSVSREKKESFPLTVTSAQKNPTAFYLCASKRGTAAFFGQGTRLTVV.

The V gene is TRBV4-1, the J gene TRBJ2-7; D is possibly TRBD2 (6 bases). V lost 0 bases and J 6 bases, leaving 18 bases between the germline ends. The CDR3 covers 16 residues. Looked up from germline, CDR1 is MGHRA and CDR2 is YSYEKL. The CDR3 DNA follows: TGCGCCAGCAGCCAAGATGCCGGCGGGGTCGGCAGCGAGCAGTACTTC. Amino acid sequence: CASSQDAGGVGSEQYF.

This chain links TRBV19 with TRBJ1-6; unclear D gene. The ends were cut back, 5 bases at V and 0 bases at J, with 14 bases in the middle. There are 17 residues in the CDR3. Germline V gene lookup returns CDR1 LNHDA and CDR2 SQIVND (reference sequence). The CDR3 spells CASSAREPSSYNSPLHF. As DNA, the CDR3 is TGTGCCAGTAGTGCCCGGGAGCCAAGCTCCTATAATTCACCCCTCCACTTT.

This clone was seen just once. The CDR3 sequence is CASSQLSDRVRSGYTF. In DNA form, the CDR3 reads TGTGCCAGTAGCCAGCTATCGGACAGGGTACGAAGCGGCTACACCTTC. The V gene is TRBV19, the J gene TRBJ1-2, with 8 bases lining up with TRBD1. Trimming cost V 6 bases and J 8 bases; bases outside gene matches: 17. Germline V lookup: CDR1 LNHDA, CDR2 SQIVND (reference sequence). This CDR3 region has 16 residues.

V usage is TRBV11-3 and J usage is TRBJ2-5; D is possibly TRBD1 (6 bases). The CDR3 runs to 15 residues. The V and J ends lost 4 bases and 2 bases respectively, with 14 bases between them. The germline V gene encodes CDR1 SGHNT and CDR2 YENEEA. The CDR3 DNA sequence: TGTGCCAGCAGCTCTACAGGGCAGCCTCAAGAGACCCAGTACTTC. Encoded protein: CASSSTGQPQETQYF.

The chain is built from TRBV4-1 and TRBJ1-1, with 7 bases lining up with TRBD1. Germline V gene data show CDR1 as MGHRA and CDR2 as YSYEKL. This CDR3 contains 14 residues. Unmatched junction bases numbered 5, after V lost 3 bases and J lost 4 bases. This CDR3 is CASSHRQGGTEAFF. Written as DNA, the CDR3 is TGCGCCAGCAGCCATCGGCAGGGGGGCACTGAAGCTTTCTTT.

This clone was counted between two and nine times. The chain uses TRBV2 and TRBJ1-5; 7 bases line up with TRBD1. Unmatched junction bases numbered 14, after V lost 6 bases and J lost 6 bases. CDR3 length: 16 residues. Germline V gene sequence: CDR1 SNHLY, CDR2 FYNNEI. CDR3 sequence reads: CASRERFGTAGQPQHF. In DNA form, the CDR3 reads TGTGCCAGCAGAGAAAGGTTTGGGACAGCGGGTCAGCCCCAGCATTTT. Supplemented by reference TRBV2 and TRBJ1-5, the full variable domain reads EPEVTQTPSHQVTQMGQEVILRCVPISNHLYFYWYRQILGQKVEFLVSFYNNEISEKSEIFDDQFSVERPDGSNFTLKIRSTKLEDSAMYFCASRERFGTAGQPQHFGDGTRLSIL.

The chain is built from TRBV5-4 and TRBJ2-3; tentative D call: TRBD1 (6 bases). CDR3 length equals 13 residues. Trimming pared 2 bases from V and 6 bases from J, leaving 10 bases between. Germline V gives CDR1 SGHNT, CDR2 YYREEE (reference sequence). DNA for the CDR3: TGTGCCAGCAGCTTCCCAGGGGAGGATACGCAGTATTTT. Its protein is CASSFPGEDTQYF.

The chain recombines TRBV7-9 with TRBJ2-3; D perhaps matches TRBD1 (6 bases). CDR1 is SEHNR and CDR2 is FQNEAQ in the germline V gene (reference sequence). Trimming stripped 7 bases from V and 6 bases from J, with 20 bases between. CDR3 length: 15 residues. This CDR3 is CASTHPFEGVDTQYF. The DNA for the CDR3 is TGTGCCAGCACCCACCCCTTCGAGGGGGTTGATACGCAGTATTTT.

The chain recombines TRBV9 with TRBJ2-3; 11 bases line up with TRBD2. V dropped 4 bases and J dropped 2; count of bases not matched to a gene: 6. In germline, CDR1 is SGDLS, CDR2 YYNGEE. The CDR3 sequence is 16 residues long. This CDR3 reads CASSFSGGAYTDTQYF. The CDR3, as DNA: TGTGCCAGCAGCTTTAGCGGGGGGGCCTACACAGATACGCAGTATTTT.

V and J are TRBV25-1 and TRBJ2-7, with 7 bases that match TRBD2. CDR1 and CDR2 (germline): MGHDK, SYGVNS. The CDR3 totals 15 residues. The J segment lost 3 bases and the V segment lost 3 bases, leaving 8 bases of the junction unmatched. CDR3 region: CASSERGAGNYEQYF. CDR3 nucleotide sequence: TGTGCCAGCAGTGAGCGGGGAGCGGGGAACTACGAGCAGTACTTC.

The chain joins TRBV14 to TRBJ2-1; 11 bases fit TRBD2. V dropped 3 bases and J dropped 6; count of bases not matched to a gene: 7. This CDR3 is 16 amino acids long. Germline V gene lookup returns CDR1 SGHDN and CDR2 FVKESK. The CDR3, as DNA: TGTGCCAGCAGCCAGCCTAAGCTAGCGGGGGGCAATGAGCAGTTCTTC. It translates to CASSQPKLAGGNEQFF.

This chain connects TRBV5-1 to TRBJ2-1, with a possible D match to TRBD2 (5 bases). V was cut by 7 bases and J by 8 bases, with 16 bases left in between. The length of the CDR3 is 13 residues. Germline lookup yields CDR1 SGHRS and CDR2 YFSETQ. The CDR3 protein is CASRGGVWDEQFF. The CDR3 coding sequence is TGCGCCAGCCGCGGAGGCGTTTGGGATGAGCAGTTCTTC.